The 18 T cell receptor beta chains given below trace back to one sample, sequenced in a study of cytomegalovirus exposure and HLA in healthy donors. The method was immunoSEQ multiplex PCR; TCRdb's version includes in-frame clones alone and lacks a portion of them. Here the sample spans about 69,000 clones, 96% being singletons. Sequenced input: PBMCs. The receptors originated from a woman aged 18-30 years in good health and CMV-seropositive.

The V gene is TRBV10-1, the J gene TRBJ1-1, with 7 bases lining up with TRBD1. The V and J ends lost 10 bases and 3 bases, in that order; junction bases with no gene match: 5. This CDR3 comprises 12 residues. Germline CDR1 reads WNHNN; CDR2 reads SYGVQD (reference sequence). As DNA, the CDR3 is TGCGCCATCGACAGGGACTACACTGAAGCTTTCTTT. This translates into CAIDRDYTEAFF.

This clone was seen once. This chain joins TRBV21-1 and TRBJ2-3; the table's D call, TRBD2, was not checked against the DNA. TRBV21-1 is a listed pseudogene. The CDR3 consists of 18 residues. This CDR3 reads CASSSHLFVGGQSDTQYF. Here the CDR3 DNA reads TGTGCCAGCAGCTCCCACCTTTTTGTCGGGGGTCAGTCAGATACGCAGTATTTT.

The chain carries TRBV19 and TRBJ2-1, with 8 bases matching TRBD1. This CDR3 is 15 amino acids long. Germline trimming cut 7 bases from V and 5 bases from J; bases unmatched to any gene: 10. The V gene's germline CDR1 is LNHDA and CDR2 SQIVND (reference sequence). The CDR3 bases are TGTGCCAGTACCCGAGAGGGGACAGGACACAATGAGCAGTTCTTC. Residues: CASTREGTGHNEQFF.

Written as DNA, the CDR3 is TGCAGCGTCCACTTCGGGGGGCCGGCTTCGGGGCAGTTCTTC. It yields the protein CSVHFGGPASGQFF. The V call is TRBV29-1, the J call TRBJ2-1, with D perhaps TRBD2 (7 bases). The V end was cut by 6 bases, the J end by 12 bases, with 24 bases between. The CDR3 length is 14 residues. Germline CDR1 and CDR2: SQVTM and ANQGSEA.

The J gene is TRBJ2-7, the V gene TRBV5-1, with 7 bases that match TRBD1. CDR3 length: 13 residues. CDR1 SGHRS and CDR2 YFSETQ come from the germline V gene. The ends lost 4 bases at V and 6 bases at J; junction bases unmatched: 7. CDR3 region: CASSTDRVAEQYF. CDR3 DNA sequence: TGCGCCAGCAGCACCGACAGGGTCGCCGAGCAGTACTTC.

This chain uses TRBV28 with TRBJ1-5, with 9 bases that match TRBD1. The V segment lost 6 bases and the J segment 7 bases; nucleotides outside the gene matches: 4. Germline V gene lookup returns CDR1 MDHEN and CDR2 SYDVKM. This CDR3 is built from 13 residues. Here the CDR3 DNA reads TGTGCCAGCAGCCCGGACAGGGGACAGCCCCAGCATTTT. It yields the protein CASSPDRGQPQHF.

The J gene is TRBJ1-1, the V gene TRBV2; the match to TRBD1 covers 7 bases. Germline V CDR1 and CDR2: SNHLY, FYNNEI. With 4 bases clipped from V and 4 bases from J, the junction kept 6 bases outside the gene matches. This CDR3 has 14 residues. The CDR3 region has the DNA TGTGCCAGCAGTGTTGACAGGGATCTCACTGAAGCTTTCTTT. It encodes CASSVDRDLTEAFF.

This chain uses TRBV9 with TRBJ2-1; 13 nucleotides agree with TRBD2. The CDR3 spans 21 residues. CDR1 is SGDLS and CDR2 is YYNGEE in the germline V gene. Trimming took 0 bases from V and 4 from J; bases not matched to a gene: 16. In nucleotides, the CDR3 is TGTGCCAGCAGCGTAGAGTCTCTCGGGACTAGCGGGAAAAGTGGATACAATGAGCAGTTCTTC. Translating it yields CASSVESLGTSGKSGYNEQFF.

This clone occurred once. CDR3 bases: TGTGCCAGCAGCTTGAGTGTCTTGGATAGGCGAGGGGAGACCCAGTACTTC. Protein: CASSLSVLDRRGETQYF. The rearrangement links TRBV5-6 to TRBJ2-5; TRBD2 is a possible D gene (5 bases). Germline V gene sequence: CDR1 SGHDT, CDR2 YYEEEE. This CDR3 spans 17 amino acids. V was clipped by 1 base and J by 5 bases, with 21 bases between them.

The rearrangement links TRBV27 to TRBJ2-2; 9 nucleotides agree with TRBD1. V trimming: 8 bases; J trimming: 6 bases; junction bases outside the gene matches: 4. CDR3 length: 13 residues. Germline CDR1 and CDR2: MNHEY and SMNVEV (reference sequence). The CDR3 region has the DNA TGTGCCAGCCGGACAGGGGAGGCCGGGGAGCTGTTTTTT. As protein: CASRTGEAGELFF.

The chain has TRBV29-1 and TRBJ2-5, with 14 bases aligning to TRBD2. The CDR3 loop spans 14 amino acids. Germline CDR1 and CDR2: SQVTM and ANQGSEA. The trim removed 4 bases at V and 5 bases at J, leaving 3 bases unmatched. CDR3 in DNA: TGCAGCGTTGCAAGGACTAGCGGGAGGGAGACCCAGTACTTC. Translated: CSVARTSGRETQYF.

This chain uses TRBV9 with TRBJ2-7, with D possibly TRBD1 on 5 matching bases. In germline, CDR1 is SGDLS, CDR2 YYNGEE. The CDR3 runs to 13 residues. V dropped 3 bases and J dropped 3 bases, with 10 bases sitting between them. As DNA, the CDR3 is TGTGCCAGCAGCGGGGCAGGGAACTACGAGCAGTACTTC. It translates to CASSGAGNYEQYF.

The chain links TRBV7-8 to TRBJ2-5; D might be TRBD2 (5 bases). The CDR3 has 13 residues. Trimming removed 2 bases from V and 2 bases from J, with 6 bases in between. Germline V CDR1 and CDR2: SGHVS, FQNEAQ. The CDR3 nucleotides are TGTGCCAGCAGCTTAATAGCGCAAGAGACCCAGTACTTC. This encodes CASSLIAQETQYF.

The rearrangement uses TRBV7-9 and TRBJ2-5; 11 bases line up with TRBD2. Per the germline V gene, CDR1 is SEHNR and CDR2 is FQNEAQ (reference sequence). V shed 6 bases and J 6 bases; nucleotides not matched to a gene: 9. The CDR3 loop spans 15 amino acids. In DNA form, the CDR3 reads TGTGCCAGCAGTTTGACTAGCGGGAAAGCCCAGACCCAGTACTTC. Translation gives CASSLTSGKAQTQYF.

To note about this clone: Relative to the germline gene, one junction end is altered; a read error may explain this. CDR3 loop: CASSATPGQLLF. The CDR3 region has the DNA TGTGCCAGCAGCGCAACACCGGGACAGCTGCTCTTC. This chain connects TRBV11-2 to TRBJ1-2; 7 nucleotides align to TRBD1. The CDR3 is made up of 12 amino acids. Germline-derived CDR1 and CDR2 are SGHAT and FQNNGV. The full variable domain, rest sourced from reference TRBV11-2 and TRBJ1-2, is EAGVAQSPRYKIIEKRQSVAFWCNPISGHATLYWYQQILGQGPKLLIQFQNNGVVDDSQLPKDRFSAERLKGVDSTLKIQPAKLEDSAVYLCASSATPGQLLFGSGTRLTVV.

The CDR3 DNA reads TGTGCCAGCAGTGAGACAGGCCGAAATCAGCCCCAGCATTTT. Encoded protein: CASSETGRNQPQHF. The gene calls are TRBV6-1 and TRBJ1-5, with a weak D call TRBD1 (6 bases). V dropped 3 bases and J dropped 4 bases, with 10 bases sitting between them. Germline loops: CDR1 MNHNS, CDR2 SASEGT. The CDR3 runs 14 residues.

The table lists this clone with a few counts. As DNA, the CDR3 is TGTGCCAGCAGCTTATTGGCTGGGGAGCTGTTTTTT. This translates into CASSLLAGELFF. The chain joins TRBV7-9 to TRBJ2-2; D remains unclear. This CDR3 is 12 amino acids long. CDR1 is SEHNR and CDR2 is FQNEAQ in the germline V gene (reference sequence). The V gene lost 2 bases and the J gene lost 8 bases, with 6 bases spanning the gap.

The chain combines TRBV18 with TRBJ2-1; maybe TRBD2 (6 bases). The CDR3 spans 16 residues. Trimming removed 3 bases from V and 8 bases from J, with 20 bases in between. Germline assignment: CDR1 KGHSH and CDR2 LQKENI. The CDR3 is CASSPRKSGVGDEQFF. The CDR3 nucleotides read TGTGCCAGCTCACCTCGGAAGTCGGGAGTTGGGGATGAGCAGTTCTTC.